The 9 T cell receptor beta chains presented below share a single source sample, sequenced in a study of T cell responses to AZD1222 COVID-19 vaccine. Clones were sequenced by immunoSEQ multiplex PCR, and TCRdb holds only the in-frame ones, with some missing. The sample yields more than 95,000 clones, 80% to 90% seen once. The starting material was peripheral blood, obtained on day 0 of AZD1222 vaccination. All receptors come from an adult in good health.

The genes are TRBV11-1 and TRBJ2-7, with 7 bases identical to TRBD1. V was pared by 6 bases and J by 0 bases, with 8 bases of the junction left unmatched. The germline V gene has CDR1 SGHAT and CDR2 FQDESV (reference sequence). The CDR3 totals 15 residues. DNA of the CDR3: TGTGCCAGCAGGGGGAGCGGACAGGCCTCCTACGAGCAGTACTTC. This translates into CASRGSGQASYEQYF.

V gene TRBV5-1 combines with J gene TRBJ1-2, with 12 positions matching TRBD1. This CDR3 contains 16 residues. V shed 3 bases, J shed 7 bases, and the junction held 10 bases outside the gene matches. CDR1 is SGHRS and CDR2 is YFSETQ in the germline V gene. CDR3 region: CASSSQPGQGASGYTF. CDR3 coding DNA: TGCGCCAGCAGCTCTCAACCGGGACAGGGGGCCTCTGGCTACACCTTC.

The chain has TRBV5-1 and TRBJ2-1; TRBD1 agrees at 7 bases. CDR1 SGHRS and CDR2 YFSETQ come from the germline V gene. Trimming cost V 5 bases and J 6 bases; bases outside gene matches: 8. The CDR3 consists of 14 residues. CDR3 sequence reads: CASRPTGNFNEQFF. In DNA, the CDR3 is TGCGCCAGCAGACCGACAGGGAATTTCAATGAGCAGTTCTTC.

The CDR3 region has the DNA TGCGCCAGCAGCTTGGGGCCGGGACAGGGGTACAATGAGCAGTTCTTC. Amino acid sequence: CASSLGPGQGYNEQFF. The chain couples TRBV5-1 to TRBJ2-1; 10 nucleotides agree with TRBD1. CDR1 and CDR2 from the germline V gene are SGHRS and YFSETQ. This CDR3 is 16 amino acids long. V gave up 0 bases and J gave up 4 bases; unmatched junction bases: 4.

The rearrangement uses TRBV11-2 and TRBJ2-3; TRBD1 or TRBD2 may be the D gene (6 bases each). The CDR3 is 16 residues long. The germline V gene encodes CDR1 SGHAT and CDR2 FQNNGV. V dropped 8 bases and J dropped 4 bases, with 22 bases sitting between them. CDR3 sequence reads: CASFPVGGFFADTQYF. Written as DNA, the CDR3 is TGTGCCAGCTTCCCTGTGGGGGGCTTTTTCGCAGATACGCAGTATTTT.

The gene calls are TRBV18 and TRBJ2-5; unclear D gene. This CDR3 is 14 amino acids long. The germline gives CDR1 KGHSH, CDR2 LQKENI. The V end lost 3 bases, the J end lost 2 bases, and 10 bases lay between the germline ends. CDR3 coding DNA: TGTGCCAGCTCACCCCTGGCCCGTCAAGAGACCCAGTACTTC. Protein product: CASSPLARQETQYF.

The chain joins TRBV11-2 to TRBJ1-1; D might be TRBD1 (5 bases). The germline V and J ends were trimmed by 3 bases and 11 bases, with 10 bases remaining between them. The CDR3 spans 11 residues. Per the germline V gene, CDR1 is SGHAT and CDR2 is FQNNGV. The CDR3 nucleotides read TGTGCCAGCAGCTTTCGACAGAGGGCTTTCTTT. Translated, it gives CASSFRQRAFF.

This clone was counted a single time. The genes are TRBV9 and TRBJ1-5; D might be TRBD1 (6 bases). Trimming cost V 0 bases and J 6 bases, with 13 bases left between them. The CDR3 consists of 15 residues. Germline-derived CDR1 and CDR2 are SGDLS and YYNGEE. The CDR3 region has the DNA TGTGCCAGCAGCGTAGGAGAGGGGGTCGCTCAGCCCCAGCATTTT. Amino acid sequence: CASSVGEGVAQPQHF.

V usage is TRBV9 and J usage is TRBJ2-7; 8 bases fit TRBD2. Losses at the gene ends were 4 bases for V and 3 bases for J; bases not matched to a gene: 6. The CDR3 is made up of 14 amino acids. Germline loops: CDR1 SGDLS, CDR2 YYNGEE. The DNA of the CDR3 is TGTGCCAGCAGCCCTAAAGCGGGAGTCTACGAGCAGTACTTC. Translated, it gives CASSPKAGVYEQYF.